These T cell receptor beta chains were read from a single sample in a study of blood T cell repertoires in COVID-19. Profiling relied on immunoSEQ multiplex PCR, and the TCRdb table lists in-frame clones only, not all of them. Of over 110,000 clones in the sample, roughly 88% are singletons; the top ten hold 1.5% to 2%. The sample taken for sequencing was peripheral blood. The origin of the receptors is a man between 65 and 85 years old with acute or convalescent COVID-19. Both conserved end residues are trimmed from each CDR3. Fields, in order: V gene, J gene, CDR3 protein.

TRBV10-3	TRBJ2-7	ATRAATQGEQY
TRBV27	TRBJ1-1	ASTETGRRTEAF
TRBV6-5	TRBJ1-1	ASSFGTGAKAEAF
TRBV7-8	TRBJ2-1	ASSWGGRSSYNEQF
TRBV2	TRBJ1-2	ASSVTGYGYT
TRBV9	TRBJ2-5	ASSDGTSVETQY
TRBV6-5	TRBJ1-1	ASSSPGQGITEAF
TRBV19	TRBJ2-5	ASSTGQAYQETQY
TRBV7-3	TRBJ2-1	ASSQRTSDYNEQF
TRBV27	TRBJ2-7	ASISLGGSPGSYEQY
TRBV6-2/TRBV6-3	TRBJ1-4	ASSYSGTDHNEKLF
TRBV5-1	TRBJ2-5	ASRPGTGEETQY
TRBV28	TRBJ1-1	ASSFIGGGNTEAF
TRBV28	TRBJ1-2	ASTPPGAFGYT
TRBV2	TRBJ1-4	ASRVQGKGNEKLF
TRBV19	TRBJ1-2	ASTYPGQGDGYT
TRBV19	TRBJ2-7	ASSAGQGYEQY
TRBV6-5	TRBJ2-2	ASRLAGANTGELF
TRBV2	TRBJ2-3	ASSEVKGRGVLPQDTQY
TRBV13	TRBJ2-2	ASSLEAGGGPGELF
TRBV7-9	TRBJ2-7	ASSHGTGEQY
TRBV27	TRBJ2-1	ASRPERTSGGAYNEQF
TRBV19	TRBJ2-6	ASTVSGQGWTSGRASGANVLT
TRBV5-1	TRBJ1-1	ASSLVAGANTEAF
TRBV18	TRBJ1-1	ASSPYRDAEAF
TRBV3-1/TRBV3-2	TRBJ1-2	ASSQAGTGGGGGYT
TRBV29-1	TRBJ2-3	SVGTSGNEDTQY
TRBV5-1	TRBJ1-6	ASKTMPTGTKDYSPLH
TRBV3-1/TRBV3-2	TRBJ2-7	ASSPQGPRGEQY
TRBV30	TRBJ1-1	AWSGNRVRTEAF